Each of the 9 T cell receptor beta chains below was sequenced from the same sample in a study of OX40 agonist ivuxolimab in advanced cancers. Clones were read by immunoSEQ multiplex PCR, and TCRdb kept only the in-frame ones, dropping some. This table has 80,000 or so clones, approximately 92% appearing once. Sequenced here: CD4+ or CD8+ T cells sorted from blood, sampled in a trial of the OX40 agonist ivuxolimab. These receptors came from an adult with an advanced solid tumor such as melanoma, head and neck, liver or kidney cancer.

This chain links TRBV7-9 with TRBJ1-5; no definite D call. V was shortened by 3 bases and J by 7 bases, with 10 bases between the two germline ends. The CDR3 spans 13 residues. CDR1 SEHNR and CDR2 FQNEAQ come from the germline V gene (reference sequence). DNA of the CDR3: TGTGCCAGCAGCTTTACGGGGATCCAGCCCCAGCATTTT. Protein: CASSFTGIQPQHF. Full variable domain (rest looked up from reference TRBV7-9 and TRBJ1-5): DTGVSQNPRHKITKRGQNVTFRCDPISEHNRLYWYRQTLGQGPEFLTYFQNEAQLEKSRLLSDRFSAERPKGSFSTLEIQRTEQGDSAMYLCASSFTGIQPQHFGDGTRLSIL.

The gene calls are TRBV6-6 and TRBJ2-7; TRBD2 is a possible D gene (5 bases). The CDR3 runs to 14 residues. Trimming removed 6 bases from V and 3 bases from J, with 15 bases in between. The germline CDR1 and CDR2 sequences are MNHNY and SVGAGI (reference sequence). The CDR3 bases are TGTGCCAGCAGATCGGGGAATACCAACTACGAGCAGTACTTC. This encodes CASRSGNTNYEQYF.

The chain recombines TRBV2 with TRBJ2-7; no clear D. Deletions cut 2 bases from V and 5 bases from J, with 7 bases between. CDR1 is SNHLY, CDR2 FYNNEI, per germline. The CDR3 length is 12 residues. CDR3 nucleotides: TGTGCCAGCAGTGAACTATTAGACGAGCAGTACTTC. This gives the protein CASSELLDEQYF.

The V gene is TRBV4-3, the J gene TRBJ2-5; D gene unclear. CDR1 and CDR2 (germline): LGHNA, YSLEER. This CDR3 is 14 amino acids long. V gave up 3 bases and J gave up 0 bases, with 8 bases separating them. CDR3 sequence (DNA): TGCGCCAGCAGCCAGAGCCGGAACCAAGAGACCCAGTACTTC. Translated, it gives CASSQSRNQETQYF.

The sample holds one count of this clone. The chain links TRBV2 to TRBJ2-2; 7 bases line up with TRBD1. CDR1 SNHLY and CDR2 FYNNEI come from the germline V gene. V shed 7 bases and J 1 base; nucleotides not matched to a gene: 6. The length of the CDR3 is 15 residues. This CDR3 reads CASKGAGLNTGELFF. CDR3 sequence (DNA): TGTGCCAGCAAGGGGGCAGGCTTGAACACCGGGGAGCTGTTTTTT.

CDR3 sequence (DNA): TGTGCCAGTAGCGACAGGGGGGGCCAAGAGACCCAGTACTTC. Translated: CASSDRGGQETQYF. The rearrangement joins TRBV19 to TRBJ2-5; the match to TRBD1 covers 9 bases. The CDR3 extends over 14 amino acids. The J segment lost 1 base and the V segment lost 6 bases, leaving 3 bases of the junction unmatched. Looked up from germline, CDR1 is LNHDA and CDR2 is SQIVND (reference sequence).

This clone appeared once. The chain joins TRBV6-1 to TRBJ1-1, with TRBD1 as a possible D gene (6 bases). V was cut by 7 bases and J by 7 bases, with 19 bases left in between. CDR1 is MNHNS and CDR2 is SASEGT in the germline V gene. The CDR3 sequence is 14 residues long. The CDR3 reads CASNRDYGAYEAFF. CDR3 sequence (DNA): TGTGCCAGCAACAGGGATTATGGGGCTTATGAAGCTTTCTTT.

The chain recombines TRBV30 with TRBJ1-5; 8 nucleotides line up with TRBD1. Germline CDR1 and CDR2: GTSNPN and SVGIG (reference sequence). V dropped 5 bases and J dropped 5; count of bases not matched to a gene: 11. This CDR3 is 15 amino acids long. CDR3 bases: TGTGCCTGGGCAACTCCACAGGGGGATTATCAGCCCCAGCATTTT. Amino acids: CAWATPQGDYQPQHF. Full variable domain (rest looked up from reference TRBV30 and TRBJ1-5): SQTIHQWPATLVQPVGSPLSLECTVEGTSNPNLYWYRQAAGRGLQLLFYSVGIGQISSEVPQNLSASRPQDRQFILSSKKLLLSDSGFYLCAWATPQGDYQPQHFGDGTRLSIL.

The chain uses TRBV25-1 and TRBJ1-4, with unresolved D. The CDR3 totals 15 residues. Looked up from germline, CDR1 is MGHDK and CDR2 is SYGVNS. Trimming left V 5 bases short and J 3 bases short, with 13 bases between. The CDR3, as DNA: TGTGCCAGCAGTCCCAAAGGAAGGTCTAATGAAAAACTGTTTTTT. Its translation is CASSPKGRSNEKLFF.